This T cell receptor beta chain was sequenced in a study of cytomegalovirus exposure and HLA in healthy donors listed by TCRdb under 2017. Turning to the overall study: An earlier analysis of a few hundred of the donors reported about 260 Gb of sequence data and 117 million unique TCR beta sequences obtained from roughly 170 million T cells. Approximately 310 gigabases of sequencing data and around 80 million unique TCR sequences made up an early release that covered several hundred HLA-typed donors. The study aimed to test whether cataloging public T cell receptors could reveal signatures of past pathogen exposure. All discovery cohort repertoires had been generated on a single sequencing platform. A later genetic analysis used genome-wide SNP genotypes for about three fifths of the roughly 700 donors, treating that subset as a discovery cohort. A separate validation cohort of approximately 120 different subjects was used in addition to the approximately 700-subject first cohort. High-throughput TCR immunosequencing, statistical association of individual TCRs with disease status, and machine learning were combined to predict cytomegalovirus infection status. Among the approximately 430 genotyped donors, around 81% belonged to the genetic ancestry cluster associated with self-reported Caucasian donors. Donor age, sex, ethnicity and CMV serostatus were collected together with the repertoire data. Typing coverage varied by locus: roughly 620-640 donors for A, B, C, DRB1 and DQB1; around 560 for DQA1; nearly 610 for DPA1; more than 450 for DPB1. Because of strong linkage in the cohort, roughly five DR-DQ haplotypes were treated as single units for association and clustering. A later analysis re-examined previously published TCR beta repertoires from more than 550 donors and added high-resolution HLA genotyping to investigate patterns of TCR occurrence. On average, 235,054 unique TCR beta nucleotide sequences were sequenced per donor among a few hundred genotyped donors of the cohort, with around 19% of those sequences being non-productive. An earlier analysis of around 580 of the donors used high-throughput TCR beta sequencing to judge whether each TCR beta V gene segment behaved as functional or pseudogenic. The study used immunosequencing to profile the T cell repertoires of approximately 690 subjects and linked those repertoires to cytomegalovirus serostatus. HLA typing covered class I and class II loci at four-digit resolution. In the later analysis, no new phenotypic data were used to find candidate immune exposures; instead, reliance was placed on TCR beta sequences and their occurrence across donors. Summary of the overall study and its limitations: Broadly in line with IMGT annotations, most TCR beta V segments showed up in productive rearrangements about 90% or about 30% of the time in an earlier analysis of 450 to 750 of the donors. Compared with equally common non-associated chains, HLA-associated TCR beta chains in a later analysis were more clonally expanded and had lower generation probabilities. The authors suggested that the approach could potentially be generalized to other disease states and immunological phenotypes. A cluster of highly shared sequence variants was judged likely to be a technical artifact of the sequencing pipeline. Cytomegalovirus status was reported to be diagnosed by the classifier with high specificity and sensitivity in both the original and validation cohorts. An association between a missense DCLRE1C variant and V-gene and J-gene trimming of TCR beta chains was found in a later genetic analysis and replicated in an independent cohort. Because the 87-base-pair reads could not distinguish some IMGT-functional V segments, including TRBV6-2 and TRBV6-3, those segments were excluded. In a later genetic analysis, fewer N-insertions in productive TCRs were reported among donors in an Asian-associated ancestry cluster than the roughly 640-donor mean. A few of the identified cytomegalovirus-associated TCR beta chains were confirmed in vitro to be specific for cytomegalovirus antigens. Several of the top co-occurrence clusters appeared to be linked to parvovirus B19, influenza, CMV and Epstein-Barr virus, according to a later analysis. At a false discovery rate of 0.05, a later analysis linked 15,000 to 20,000 TCR beta sequences to specific HLA alleles. The study listed approximately 150 TCR beta chains as associated with cytomegalovirus. The earlier analysis of approximately 590 of the donors excluded fewer than 20 rarely observed V segments, including chromosome 9 orphons, because counts were too low. Because HLA typing was unavailable for some donors at each locus, only the typed subset was used in association tests. Correlated functional status among segregating V segments might be attributable to linkage disequilibrium, but an unknown experimental factor could not be ruled out. The presence/absence analyses assumed that sequencing depth was roughly uniform across donors, and that assumption may not be true. A further reported finding was that TCR beta sequences accurately predicted the HLA-A and HLA-B alleles for most subjects in the first cohort. Most CMV-associated TCR beta chains appeared to be HLA-restricted in a later analysis, and the HLA associations seemed to be driven largely by CMV exposure. Only TCR beta chains were sequenced in this cohort, and the absence of alpha or paired-chain data limited detectable features. Assigning TCR associations to individual alleles was difficult when HLA alleles, especially DR and DQ, strongly co-occurred. CMV serostatus was the only immune exposure information available for the cohort. A later analysis found that TCR association rates varied across HLA loci, with DRB1 alleles showing the most associated TCRs and HLA-C alleles the fewest. Most TCR sequences were seen in very few donors, while some public TCRs were found in many individuals.

Only a few counts were recorded for this clone. Its antigen is unknown. No base quality information exists; no much larger clone differs at one position. The method behind the library was the immunoSEQ multiplex PCR assay. A mixture of 60 forward primers for TCR Vbeta segments and 13 reverse primers for TCR Jbeta segments was used in the multiplex PCR. A multiplex PCR assay on genomic DNA amplified the CDR3 region of rearranged TCR beta genes. Amplified TCR beta libraries were sequenced as 87-base-pair reads on the Illumina HiSeq System. The paper's data handling went like this. In a later analysis, tens of millions of unique TCR beta chains were counted across the 666 repertoires, and some 10 million of these chains were shared by at least two donors. Raw reads were error-corrected and collapsed into unique sequences by a nearest-neighbor algorithm in which closely related sequences were merged to remove PCR and sequencing errors. CDR3 sequences were aligned to IMGT reference sequences to assign V, D and J gene segments. Each retained sequence needed at least a six-nucleotide match to both a V gene segment and a J gene segment. Rearrangements were classified as productive when the CDR3 lacked stop codons and remained in frame with V and J, and all other rearrangements were classified as non-productive. Following IMGT convention, CDR3 was defined as the stretch from the second conserved V-encoded cysteine up to the conserved J-encoded phenylalanine. The earlier analysis of about 590 of the donors excluded sequences that lacked an unambiguous match to a single V gene segment. An earlier analysis of 587 of the donors called V segments functional above 56.7% productive rearrangements and segregating when the between-donor standard deviation exceeded 5%. A statistical classification framework was built to diagnose cytomegalovirus status from the catalog of TCR beta chain sequences. V and J gene assignment, in a later analysis, came from comparing TCR nucleotide sequences with IMGT/GENE-DB human TR gene sequences. The TCRdist pipeline was used in a later analysis to assign CDR3 sequences and most-parsimonious VDJ recombination scenarios. A later analysis defined each TCR beta chain by its CDR3 amino acid sequence plus V-gene family, and excluded reads lacking a unique V-gene family. In a later analysis, approximately 640 highly shared, low-generation-probability nucleotide sequences were removed to address suspected cross-contamination and a sequencing artifact. In a later analysis, a clonal expansion index for each public chain was calculated from normalized within-repertoire ranks of inferred template counts. In a later analysis, generation probabilities were computed using a VDJ recombination model fitted to out-of-frame rearrangements, and the results were checked against IGoR. A later analysis scored TCR-TCR, TCR-HLA and TCR-CMV co-occurrence with hypergeometric tests, applying a repertoire-size bias correction to TCR pairs. In a later analysis, false discovery rates were estimated by permuting HLA or CMV assignments 20 times. In a later analysis, co-occurring TCRs were grouped with DBSCAN, and TCRdist sequence similarity was added when clustering was performed within HLA-allele-positive subsets. Co-occurrence clustering excluded repertoires with fewer than 30,000 or more than 120,000 public chains, plus five with anomalous nucleotide sharing. TCRdb carries this immuneACCESS record with in-frame sequences only. Its versions omit some clonotypes, under half of them owing to an unresolved V gene in the studies checked, with the rest unexplained. V, J and clone size reflect that table, while D and trimming were determined from the DNA. The sample table shows fewer than 200,000 clones, and 75% to 80% are seen once. Jointly, the top ten make up around 0.89% of the sample.

In total, approximately 610 healthy bone marrow donors made up the cohort. At the time of sampling, every cohort member was nominally healthy, though immune exposures that went unrecorded were likely present. The donor tested CMV seropositive, placing the donor among the approximately 290 seropositive members of the cohort. A peripheral blood sample was provided by each donor, and peripheral blood mononuclear cells were used for TCR beta sequencing. Genomic DNA was extracted from the blood cell samples with the Qiagen DNeasy Blood Extraction Kit. The CDR3 starts with the cysteine, ends with the phenylalanine, and has 13 residues. The kept DNA is CDR3 alone, 39 bases in frame from the first base. The CDR1 and CDR2 encoded by the germline V gene are SGDLS and YYNGEE. V loses 5 bases of germline sequence and J loses 3 bases, and the interval between the two ends is 9 bases.

Here the chain combines TRBV9 and TRBJ1-5; the D gene is not confidently resolved. This clonotype was sampled from a woman between 45 and 60 years old in good health and CMV-seropositive. The sample was PBMCs. The DNA sequence follows: TGTGCCAGCAGTACAGATTACAATCAGCCCCAGCATTTT. Translated, this gives CASSTDYNQPQHF.